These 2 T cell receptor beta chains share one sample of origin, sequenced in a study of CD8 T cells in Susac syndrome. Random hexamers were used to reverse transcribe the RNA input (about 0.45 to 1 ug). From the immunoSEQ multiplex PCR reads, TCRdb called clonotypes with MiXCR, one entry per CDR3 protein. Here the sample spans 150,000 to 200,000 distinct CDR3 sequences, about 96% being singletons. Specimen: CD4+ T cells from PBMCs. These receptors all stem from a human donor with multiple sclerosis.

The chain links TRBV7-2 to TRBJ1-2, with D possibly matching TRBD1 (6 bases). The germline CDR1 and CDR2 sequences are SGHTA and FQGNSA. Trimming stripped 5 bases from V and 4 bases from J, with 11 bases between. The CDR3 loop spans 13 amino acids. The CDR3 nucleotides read TGTGCCAGCAGCCACGACAGGATCTATGGCTACACCTTC. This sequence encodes CASSHDRIYGYTF.

The CDR3 DNA sequence: TGTGCCAGCACCCTAGCGGGAGTGAAAAACATTCAGTACTTC. It encodes CASTLAGVKNIQYF. The chain is built from TRBV7-3 and TRBJ2-4, with TRBD2 matching over 10 bases. Germline lookup yields CDR1 SGHTA and CDR2 FQGTGA. CDR3 length: 14 residues. V lost 7 bases to trimming and J lost 4 bases; unmatched junction nucleotides: 4.